This T cell receptor (beta chain) was retrieved from a study of blood T cell repertoires in COVID-19. Seattle-derived patients entered the study during active infection and were followed longitudinally. Methods used by the authors: Reference gene primer amplification gave estimated nucleated cell counts. Repertoires were generated with immunoSEQ multiplex PCR, while TCRdb's copy carries only in-frame clones and drops some. D and trimming were read from the DNA, whereas the V and J calls and clone size are those reported in that table. The sample consists of 350,000 or so clones, approximately 89% of them appearing once. Germline V gene lookup returns CDR1 SGHNT and CDR2 YYREEE (reference sequence). The ends lost 1 base at V and 5 bases at J; junction bases unmatched: 8. The CDR3 loop spans 15 amino acids.

The receptor comes from a woman aged 55-70 years with COVID-19, enrolled during active disease. The chain links TRBV5-4 to TRBJ1-1; the match to TRBD1 covers 7 bases. The sequenced sample was peripheral blood. DNA of the CDR3: TGTGCCAGCAGCTTGTTTGACAGGGCGAAAACTGAAGCTTTCTTT. This sequence encodes CASSLFDRAKTEAFF.